The text below deals with one T cell receptor (beta chain). No antigen is known for it. One junction end disagrees with the germline gene, perhaps due to a read error. The data stem from a study of tumor and adjacent non-tumor tissue in lung cancer. Study findings and constraints: Higher tumor TCR diversity was associated with shorter survival.

The template was RNA from unsorted bulk tissue. Per germline, CDR1 SGHTA and CDR2 FQGTGA. The CDR3 contains 20 residues. Three rounds of nested PCR, following a modified ARM-PCR protocol, produced the TCRbeta library. TCRdb re-called the multiplex PCR reads through MiXCR, storing one row per CDR3 protein. The table includes approximately 76,000 distinct CDR3 sequences, around 70% detected once. The sample consisted of lung tumor tissue. The receptor's source is a woman between 70 and 85 years old with non-small cell lung cancer. The V and J genes are TRBV7-3 and TRBJ2-4, with TRBD2 as a possible D gene (5 bases). The chain's CDR3 is CASSRHNERPRRVAKNIQYF. The DNA for the CDR3 is TGTGCCAGCAGCAGACATAACGAGCGGCCCAGAAGGGTGGCCAAAAACATCCAGTACTTC.